This T cell receptor (beta chain) was identified during a study of T cell responses to AZD1222 COVID-19 vaccine. Study-wide results and limits: At baseline, seropositivity was found in only a handful of AZD1222 recipients. Regions 160-218 and 743-854 dominated among vaccine-associated CD4 TCRs spanning spike. Repertoire collection took place solely once the T cell response had peaked.

This table comes from immunoSEQ multiplex PCR, and its TCRdb copy is limited to in-frame clones, with some not included. The sample records more than 70,000 clones, roughly nine tenths being singletons. As concerns this clone: No antigen is known for it.

The CDR3 loop spans 15 amino acids. Germline CDR1 is ENHRY and CDR2 is SYGVKD. Trimming removed 0 bases from V and 0 bases from J, with 6 bases in between. The sequencing used peripheral blood, collected on day 0 of AZD1222 vaccination. The rearrangement links TRBV10-3 to TRBJ1-3; no reliable D call. This TCR was sampled from an adult in good health. Written as DNA, the CDR3 is TGTGCCATCAGTGAGTCGCTGGACTCTGGAAACACCATATATTTT. Residues: CAISESLDSGNTIYF.